Included here is one T cell receptor beta chain sequence, with context. This record comes from a study of blood T cell repertoires in COVID-19. Assay: immunoSEQ multiplex PCR; the TCRdb copy retains only in-frame clones and omits some. The sample records a few hundred thousand clones, 86% being singletons. Germline values: CDR1 MNHEY, CDR2 SVGAGI. This CDR3 spans 14 amino acids. The V gene lost 0 bases and the J gene lost 3 bases, with 8 bases spanning the gap. The chain employs TRBV6-5 and TRBJ1-1; D is uncertain. Sequencing input: peripheral blood. This TCR was sampled from a man aged 18 to 29 with active or convalescent COVID-19. The CDR3 DNA reads TGTGCCAGCAGTTACTCCTACGGGGACACTGAAGCTTTCTTT. It is translated as CASSYSYGDTEAFF.